This T cell receptor beta chain was profiled in a study of shared clonotypes between healthy human individuals. The protocol was immunoSEQ multiplex PCR, while the TCRdb copy is restricted to in-frame clones and leaves out a portion. The sample yields hundreds of thousands of clones, roughly 70% seen once. Trimming shortened V by 2 bases and J by 0 bases, and 8 bases separated the two germline ends. There are 14 residues in the CDR3. Per the germline V gene, CDR1 is ENHRY and CDR2 is SYGVKD. Concerning this clone itself: This may be a read error: a much more frequent sequence differs by one nucleotide.

What was sequenced was memory CD4+ T cells sorted from blood. The subset here: CD45RA-negative fraction. The clonotype was recovered from a woman in her thirties in good health. V gene TRBV10-3 combines with J gene TRBJ2-7, with D perhaps assigned TRBD1 or TRBD2 (5 bases each). The CDR3 here is CAISEGGSSYEQYF. DNA of the CDR3: TGTGCCATCAGTGAGGGGGGAAGCTCCTACGAGCAGTACTTC.